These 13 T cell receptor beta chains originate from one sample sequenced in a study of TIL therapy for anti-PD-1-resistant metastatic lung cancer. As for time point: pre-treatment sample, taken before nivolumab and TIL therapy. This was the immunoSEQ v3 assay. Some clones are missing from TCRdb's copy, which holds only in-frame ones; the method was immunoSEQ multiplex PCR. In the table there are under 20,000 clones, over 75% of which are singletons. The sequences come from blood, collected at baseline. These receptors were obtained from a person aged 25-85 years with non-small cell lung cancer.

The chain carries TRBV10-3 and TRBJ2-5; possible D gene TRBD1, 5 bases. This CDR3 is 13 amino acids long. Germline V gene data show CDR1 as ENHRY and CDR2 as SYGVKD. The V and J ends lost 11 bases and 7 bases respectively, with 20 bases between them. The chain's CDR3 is CAGASLGAGTQYF. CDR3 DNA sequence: TGTGCCGGGGCAAGTTTAGGGGCAGGGACCCAGTACTTC.

CDR3 sequence reads: CASSFRGSPADTQYF. In nucleotides, the CDR3 is TGCGCCAGCAGCTTCCGTGGGTCGCCGGCAGATACGCAGTATTTT. The chain employs TRBV5-1 and TRBJ2-3; D unresolved. V lost 2 bases and J 4 bases, leaving 14 bases between the germline ends. The germline CDR1 and CDR2 sequences are SGHRS and YFSETQ. CDR3 length equals 15 residues. Looking up the rest from reference TRBV5-1 and TRBJ2-3 gives the full variable domain: KAGVTQTPRYLIKTRGQQVTLSCSPISGHRSVSWYQQTPGQGLQFLFEYFSETQRNKGNFPGRFSGRQFSNSRSEMNVSTLELGDSALYLCASSFRGSPADTQYFGPGTRLTVL.

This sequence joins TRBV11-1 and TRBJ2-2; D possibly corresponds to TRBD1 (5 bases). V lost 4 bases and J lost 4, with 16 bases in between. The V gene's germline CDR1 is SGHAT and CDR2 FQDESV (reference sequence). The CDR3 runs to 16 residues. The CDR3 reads CASSSGQTLLTGELFF. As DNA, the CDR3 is TGTGCCAGCAGCTCCGGACAAACACTTCTCACCGGGGAGCTGTTTTTT.

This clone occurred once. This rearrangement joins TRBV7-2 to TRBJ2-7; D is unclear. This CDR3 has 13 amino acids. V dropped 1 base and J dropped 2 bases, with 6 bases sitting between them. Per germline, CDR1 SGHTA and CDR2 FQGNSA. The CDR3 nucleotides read TGTGCCAGCAGCTTAGTGGCAACCTACGAGCAGTACTTC. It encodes CASSLVATYEQYF.

CDR3 nucleotide sequence: TGCGCCAGCAGCACGAGACAGAACACTGAAGCTTTCTTT. Translating it yields CASSTRQNTEAFF. The chain is built from TRBV5-1 and TRBJ1-1, with D unclear. Germline CDR1 is SGHRS and CDR2 is YFSETQ. With 4 bases removed from V and 1 base from J, the gap between germline ends came to 8 bases. The length of the CDR3 is 13 residues.

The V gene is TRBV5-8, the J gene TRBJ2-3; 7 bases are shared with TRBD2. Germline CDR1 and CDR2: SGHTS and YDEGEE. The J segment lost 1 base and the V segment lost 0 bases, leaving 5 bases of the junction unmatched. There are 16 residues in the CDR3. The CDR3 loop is CASSLEAGRGTDTQYF. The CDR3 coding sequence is TGTGCCAGCAGCTTGGAAGCGGGACGGGGCACAGATACGCAGTATTTT.

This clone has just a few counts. CDR3 in DNA: TGTGCCAGCAGTGGTCGGGACGGCTATTGGAGGACTGAAGCTTTCTTT. Protein: CASSGRDGYWRTEAFF. The rearrangement uses TRBV2 and TRBJ1-1; possible D gene TRBD1, 5 bases. The V gene lost 4 bases and the J gene lost 5 bases, with 20 bases spanning the gap. The CDR3 extends over 16 amino acids. Germline values: CDR1 SNHLY, CDR2 FYNNEI.

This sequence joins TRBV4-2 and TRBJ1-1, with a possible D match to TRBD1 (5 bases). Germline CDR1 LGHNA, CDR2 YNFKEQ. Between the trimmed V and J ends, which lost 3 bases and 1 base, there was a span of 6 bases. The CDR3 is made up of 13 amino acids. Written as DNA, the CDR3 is TGTGCCAGCAGCCATGGGGGGAACACTGAAGCTTTCTTT. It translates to CASSHGGNTEAFF.

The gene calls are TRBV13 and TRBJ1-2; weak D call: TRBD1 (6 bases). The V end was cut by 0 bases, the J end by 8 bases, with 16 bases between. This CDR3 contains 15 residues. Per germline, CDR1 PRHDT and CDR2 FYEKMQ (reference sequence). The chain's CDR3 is CASSLGLDRRQGYTF. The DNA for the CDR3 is TGTGCCAGCAGCTTAGGCCTGGACAGACGCCAAGGCTACACCTTC.

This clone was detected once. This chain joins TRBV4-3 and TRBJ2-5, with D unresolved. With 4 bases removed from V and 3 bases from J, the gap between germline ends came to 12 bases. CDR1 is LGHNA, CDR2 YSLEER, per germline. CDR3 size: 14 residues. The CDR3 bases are TGCGCCAGCAGCCCCTCGAAGGGAAAAGAGACCCAGTACTTC. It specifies CASSPSKGKETQYF.

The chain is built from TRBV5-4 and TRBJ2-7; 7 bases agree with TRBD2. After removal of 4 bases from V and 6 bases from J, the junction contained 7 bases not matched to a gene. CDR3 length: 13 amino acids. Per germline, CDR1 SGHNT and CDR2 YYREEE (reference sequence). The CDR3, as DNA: TGTGCCAGCAGCCCGAGACTAGCTCTCGAGCAGTACTTC. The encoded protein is CASSPRLALEQYF.

The CDR3 coding sequence is TGTGCCACAAGACCCACCGCGGCTTATAACTATGGCTACACCTTC. This gives the protein CATRPTAAYNYGYTF. The rearrangement uses TRBV19 and TRBJ1-2, with D hard to call. Trimming pared 10 bases from V and 1 base from J, leaving 19 bases between. Per germline, CDR1 LNHDA and CDR2 SQIVND (reference sequence). The CDR3 is made up of 15 amino acids.

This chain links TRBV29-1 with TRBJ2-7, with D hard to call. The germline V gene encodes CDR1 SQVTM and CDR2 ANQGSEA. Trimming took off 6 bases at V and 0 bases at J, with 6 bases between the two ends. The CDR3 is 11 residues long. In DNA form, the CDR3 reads TGCAGCGTCCGAGTCTCCTACGAGCAGTACTTC. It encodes CSVRVSYEQYF.